Listed below are T cell receptor beta chains from one sample, sequenced in a study of T cell responses to AZD1222 COVID-19 vaccine. Using immunoSEQ multiplex PCR, the repertoire was profiled, and TCRdb retains in-frame clones only, with some absent. The sample includes 110,000 to 150,000 clones, 80% to 95% seen only once; the top ten take about 1.5%. This material consisted of peripheral blood, taken on day 0 of AZD1222 vaccination. All receptors come from an adult in good health. Both conserved end residues are part of each CDR3. The D gene is left open where the match is weak. A clone size is listed for some rows: how often the clone was seen (once, few, many), or a class if it is expanded.

TRBJ1-4,.,TRBV4-1,.,TGCGCCAGCAGCCAAGTGCCAACAACTAATGAAAAACTGTTTTTT,CASSQVPTTNEKLFF
TRBJ2-7,.,TRBV28,TRBD2,TGTGCCAGCAGTTTCAGGCGGGAGGCCCCCTACGAGCAGTACTTC,CASSFRREAPYEQYF
TRBJ1-4,.,TRBV7-3,.,TGTGCCAGCAGCCCGGGGCCCAGGGAAAAACTGTTTTTT,CASSPGPREKLFF
TRBJ1-3,.,TRBV7-9,.,TGTGCCAGCAGCTTAGGGAGGCACTCTGGAAACACCATATATTTT,CASSLGRHSGNTIYF
TRBJ1-4,.,TRBV4-1,.,TGCGCCAGCAGGTCCGGGACCCGAAGGGAAAAACTGTTTTTT,CASRSGTRREKLFF
TRBJ1-6,few,TRBV5-4,.,TGTGCCAGCAGCTTGGCCGCGGGGGGCCTTAATTCACCCCTCCACTTT,CASSLAAGGLNSPLHF
TRBJ1-6,.,TRBV6-5,.,TGTGCCAGCAGCCGGGACCACGTCGTGGGTTCACCCCTCCACTTT,CASSRDHVVGSPLHF
TRBJ2-6,.,TRBV19,TRBD1,TGTGCCAGTACCTCCAGACAGGGTAGGTACCCTTCTGGGGCCAACGTCCTGACTTTC,CASTSRQGRYPSGANVLTF
TRBJ1-1,.,TRBV28,.,TGTGCCAGCAGATTTAGACGGAATTTCGATGAAGCTTTCTTT,CASRFRRNFDEAFF
TRBJ2-2,.,TRBV5-5,.,TGTGCCAGCATCTCGCCTGGGGGTGGGGACACCGGGGAGCTGTTTTTT,CASISPGGGDTGELFF
TRBJ1-1,.,TRBV5-1,.,TGCGCCAGCAGACTCAATCCAGGGGCTGAAGCTTTCTTT,CASRLNPGAEAFF
TRBJ1-6,.,TRBV5-4,TRBD1,TGTGCCAGCAGCCCGACCGGGACAGGGGGATCACCCCTCCACTTT,CASSPTGTGGSPLHF
TRBJ1-1,.,TRBV7-3,.,TGTGCCAGCAGCTTGGTTGAACGGAGTGAAGCTTTCTTT,CASSLVERSEAFF
TRBJ2-1,.,TRBV18,TRBD1,TGTGCCAGCTCACCACCTGACAGGGATTTCTACAATGAGCAGTTCTTC,CASSPPDRDFYNEQFF
TRBJ1-2,.,TRBV12-5,.,TGTGCTAGTGCCATGGACAGAAACTATGGCTACACCTTC,CASAMDRNYGYTF
TRBJ2-7,.,TRBV5-4,TRBD1,TGTGCCAGCAGCTCAGGACAGGACTACGAGCAGTACTTC,CASSSGQDYEQYF
TRBJ2-1,.,TRBV9,.,TGTGCCAGCAGCGTAGGTAGCGGCTCCTACAATGAGCAGTTCTTC,CASSVGSGSYNEQFF
TRBJ2-5,.,TRBV10-3,TRBD2,TGTGCCATCAGTGAGTCGGGAGGGGCAGAAGAGACCCAGTACTTC,CAISESGGAEETQYF
TRBJ1-5,.,TRBV12-5,.,TGTGCTAGTGCCCCGGGACGCAATCAGCCCCAGCATTTT,CASAPGRNQPQHF
TRBJ1-3,.,TRBV11-1,TRBD1,TGTGCCAGCAGCCCCGGGACAGTTGGAGGAAACACCATATATTTT,CASSPGTVGGNTIYF
TRBJ1-1,.,TRBV19,.,TGTGCCAGTAGTATCTTAGGGAGTTGGGGGGAGAACACTGAAGCTTTCTTT,CASSILGSWGENTEAFF
TRBJ2-4,.,TRBV2,.,TGTGCCAGCAGGTCCACGTTCCAAAACATTCAGTACTTC,CASRSTFQNIQYF
TRBJ1-4,once,TRBV3-1/TRBV3-2,.,TGTGCCAGCAGCCAAGTCGGCGGTAATGAAAAACTGTTTTTT,CASSQVGGNEKLFF
TRBJ2-7,.,TRBV28,TRBD2,TGTGCCAGCAGCCTAGCGGGGCACTCCTACGAGCAGTACTTC,CASSLAGHSYEQYF
TRBJ1-1,.,TRBV15,TRBD1,TGTGCCACCAGCAGGGAACAGGGGGCCTGGGCTGAAGCTTTCTTT,CATSREQGAWAEAFF
TRBJ2-1,.,TRBV28,TRBD1,TGTGCCAGCCAGACAGGGCCTTACAATGAGCAGTTCTTC,CASQTGPYNEQFF
TRBJ2-1,.,TRBV5-1,.,TGCGCCAGCAGTGACCCCCGCTCCTACAATGAGCAGTTCTTC,CASSDPRSYNEQFF
TRBJ1-1,.,TRBV6-1,.,TGTGCCAGCAGTGAATCACGGGGGGATAGGACTGAAGCTTTCTTT,CASSESRGDRTEAFF
TRBJ1-5,.,TRBV7-6,TRBD1,TGTGCCAGCAGCTTATCGGGACAGGGGGAAGGCCAGCCCCAGCATTTT,CASSLSGQGEGQPQHF
TRBJ1-1,.,TRBV13,TRBD1,TGTGCCAGCCTGAACTACAGGGGTAGGACTGAAGCTTTCTTT,CASLNYRGRTEAFF
TRBJ2-7,.,TRBV28,.,TGTGCCAGCAGTTTATCGTTGCGGAGGGGGTTAGTCGGCGGACACAGGAGCAACGAGCAGTACTTC,CASSLSLRRGLVGGHRSNEQYF
TRBJ1-1,.,TRBV7-3,.,TGTGCCAGCAGCTTAAACGGGGGATGGAACACTGAAGCTTTCTTT,CASSLNGGWNTEAFF
TRBJ1-2,.,TRBV24-1,TRBD1,TGTGCCACCAGTGATTTCAGGACAGGGCAATACACCTTC,CATSDFRTGQYTF
TRBJ1-6,.,TRBV4-1,.,TGCGCCAGCAGCCAAGATAGCTCCAGGGTGAATTCACCCCTCCACTTT,CASSQDSSRVNSPLHF
TRBJ2-7,.,TRBV19,TRBD2,TGTGCCAGTACCCCGGTCGGGGGGTCCTACGAGCAGTACTTC,CASTPVGGSYEQYF
TRBJ2-1,.,TRBV10-3,TRBD2,TGTGCCATCAGTCCGGGACTAGCGGGGAACTACAATGAGCAGTTCTTC,CAISPGLAGNYNEQFF
TRBJ1-4,.,TRBV6-4,.,TGTGCCAGCAGTGACTCGAATGCCGGGATCGTCCGGAGGGGTGAAAAACTGTTTTTT,CASSDSNAGIVRRGEKLFF
TRBJ2-7,.,TRBV5-6,TRBD1,TGTGCCAGCAGCTTAAGGGACAGACTCTACGAGCAGTACTTC,CASSLRDRLYEQYF
TRBJ1-2,.,TRBV2,.,TGTGCCAGCAGTGATTACGGCAGGATGAACTATGGCTACACCTTC,CASSDYGRMNYGYTF
TRBJ2-7,.,TRBV12-3/TRBV12-4,.,TGTGCCAGCAGTTTCGGGAAGGCCTACGAGCAGTACTTC,CASSFGKAYEQYF
TRBJ1-2,.,TRBV27,.,TGTGCCAGCAGTTTGAACAGGGTGGGCGGCTACACCTTC,CASSLNRVGGYTF
TRBJ2-7,.,TRBV10-2,TRBD2,TGCGCCAGCAGGGGGGGGGACGGAAGACTTTACGAGCAGTACTTC,CASRGGDGRLYEQYF
TRBJ2-7,.,TRBV3-1/TRBV3-2,TRBD2,TGTGCCAGCAGCTTCCGGACTAGCGGGAGGGCTGACAACGAGCAGTACTTC,CASSFRTSGRADNEQYF
TRBJ2-5,.,TRBV11-3,.,TGTGCCAGCAGCTTAGGGTACAGCATACAAGAGACCCAGTACTTC,CASSLGYSIQETQYF
TRBJ1-2,.,TRBV29-1,TRBD1,TGCAGCGTGGGGTTTGGACAGGCCGCGAGTGGCTACACCTTC,CSVGFGQAASGYTF
TRBJ1-2,.,TRBV6-5,.,TGTGCCAGCAGTAATGACCCCTGGAGGGGCTACACCTTC,CASSNDPWRGYTF
TRBJ2-7,.,TRBV19,.,TGTGCCAGTACTAGCGCCGCCTACGAGCAGTACTTC,CASTSAAYEQYF
TRBJ2-1,.,TRBV5-1,.,TGCGCCAGCTCGACTGCTTCGGAGGAAGTGTGGATCTTC,CASSTASEEVWIF